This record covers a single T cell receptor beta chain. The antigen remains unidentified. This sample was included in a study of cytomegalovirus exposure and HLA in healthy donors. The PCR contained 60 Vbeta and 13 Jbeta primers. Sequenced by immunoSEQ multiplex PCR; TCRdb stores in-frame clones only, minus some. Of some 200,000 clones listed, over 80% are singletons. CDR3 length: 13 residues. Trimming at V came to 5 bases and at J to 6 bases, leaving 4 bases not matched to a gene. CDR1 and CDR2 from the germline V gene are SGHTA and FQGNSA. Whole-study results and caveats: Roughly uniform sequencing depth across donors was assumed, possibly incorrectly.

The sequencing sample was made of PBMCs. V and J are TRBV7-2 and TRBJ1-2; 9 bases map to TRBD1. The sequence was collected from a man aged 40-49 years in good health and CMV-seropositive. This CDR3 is CASSLDRGDGYTF. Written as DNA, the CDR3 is TGTGCCAGCAGCCTGGACAGGGGTGATGGCTACACCTTC.